Listed below are T cell receptor beta chains from one sample, sequenced in a study of T cell repertoires in cytomegalovirus infection. TCRdb reprocessed the reads via MiXCR and lists one record per CDR3 protein. The sample consists of around 740,000 distinct CDR3 sequences, about 40% of them appearing once. The sample consisted of PBMCs. The receptor set was obtained from a human donor in good health (CMV status not recorded). Some clones in this sample may be carry-over from other donors' samples. Both conserved end residues are part of each CDR3. A D gene is named only where the DNA matches it firmly. Rows may omit the clone size; those that give it use once, few, many or a size class.

>TRBV24-1|TRBJ1-2|few|.
CATSDLGGAYGYTF
TGTGCCACCAGTGATTTGGGGGGCGCCTATGGCTACACCTTC
>TRBV28|TRBJ2-7|.|.
CASRRSGFYEQYF
TGTGCCAGCAGACGATCTGGTTTCTACGAGCAGTACTTC
>TRBV5-6|TRBJ1-2|.|.
CASSRDGTHYGYTF
TGTGCCAGCAGCCGGGACGGGACTCACTATGGCTACACCTTC
>TRBV11-2|TRBJ2-7|few|.
CASSFNRFPGTAAYEQYF
TGTGCCAGCAGCTTTAACAGGTTCCCCGGGACGGCAGCCTACGAGCAGTACTTC
>TRBV14|TRBJ2-5|.|.
CASSRTGWEVETQYF
TGTGCCAGCAGCCGGACAGGTTGGGAGGTCGAGACCCAGTACTTC
>TRBV7-2|TRBJ2-5|many|.
CASSSLQLRLRETQYF
TGTGCCAGCAGCTCCCTTCAGTTGAGGTTAAGAGAGACCCAGTACTTC
>TRBV27|TRBJ1-2|few|TRBD1
CASSRRGQEPYGYTF
TGTGCCAGCAGCCGCCGGGGACAGGAGCCCTATGGCTACACCTTC
>TRBV20-1|TRBJ2-1|.|TRBD1
CSARDVGQGYNEQFF
TGCAGTGCTAGAGATGTGGGACAGGGATACAATGAGCAGTTCTTC
>TRBV7-2|TRBJ1-6|many|.
CASSLSGDVRNSPLHF
TGTGCCAGCAGCTTATCAGGGGACGTTCGTAATTCACCCCTCCACTTT
>TRBV2|TRBJ1-5|.|TRBD1
CASRTGAESGPQHF
TGTGCCAGCCGGACAGGGGCCGAATCAGGGCCCCAGCATTTT
>TRBV30|TRBJ1-1|.|.
CAWSVLRGRAEAFF
TGTGCCTGGAGTGTACTTCGGGGGAGGGCTGAAGCTTTCTTT
>TRBV28|TRBJ1-5|.|TRBD1
CASSSTGTGDNQPQHF
TGTGCCAGCAGTAGTACCGGGACAGGGGATAATCAGCCCCAGCATTTT
>TRBV7-2|TRBJ2-7|many|TRBD2
CASSRTGTSGSYEQYF
TGTGCCAGCAGCCGTACCGGGACTAGCGGGAGTTACGAGCAGTACTTC
>TRBV9|TRBJ1-3|few|.
CASSVNGGNTIYF
TGTGCCAGCAGCGTAAACGGAGGAAACACCATATATTTT
>TRBV20-1|TRBJ2-7|few|TRBD2
CSGPQPGLGLYEQYF
TGCAGTGGACCACAACCGGGACTAGGCCTCTACGAGCAGTACTTC
>TRBV7-9|TRBJ1-3|once|.
CASSLVGENTIYF
TGTGCCAGCAGCTTAGTCGGTGAAAACACCATATATTTT
>TRBV12-3/TRBV12-4|TRBJ1-2|.|TRBD1
CASSSGGALTGYTF
TGTGCCAGCAGTTCAGGGGGCGCCTTGACTGGCTACACCTTC
>TRBV24-1|TRBJ2-2|.|.
CATTGGTNTGELFF
TGTGCCACAACTGGCGGAACGAACACCGGGGAGCTGTTTTTT
>TRBV6-1|TRBJ2-7|few|.
CASRPHGGRSYEQYF
TGTGCCAGCAGACCCCACGGGGGGCGAAGCTACGAGCAGTACTTC
>TRBV12-3/TRBV12-4|TRBJ2-7|.|.
CASSLALTGSYEQYF
TGTGCCAGCAGTTTAGCGCTGACTGGAAGCTACGAGCAGTACTTC
>TRBV3-1|TRBJ2-1|few|.
CASSRTNGNEQFF
TGTGCCAGCAGCAGGACGAACGGCAATGAGCAGTTCTTC
>TRBV6-5|TRBJ2-1|.|TRBD2
CASSRTRAYNEQFF
TGTGCCAGCAGTCGGACTAGAGCCTACAATGAGCAGTTCTTC
>TRBV7-8|TRBJ2-1|.|.
CASSLEPRDGQWGQFF
TGTGCCAGCAGCTTAGAACCGCGGGACGGACAGTGGGGGCAGTTCTTC
>TRBV28|TRBJ2-7|.|.
CASNHQGLPYYQYF
TGTGCCAGCAATCACCAGGGCTTACCCTACTATCAGTACTTC
>TRBV7-6|TRBJ2-7|few|TRBD1
CASSLGGGNGYEQYF
TGTGCCAGCAGCTTAGGAGGGGGCAATGGGTACGAGCAGTACTTC
>TRBV7-2|TRBJ1-1|many|.
CASSEQFQGTEAFF
TGTGCCAGCAGCGAGCAATTTCAGGGTACTGAAGCTTTCTTT
>TRBV7-8|TRBJ2-2|few|TRBD2
CASSLVGTSSGELFF
TGTGCCAGCAGCTTAGTTGGGACTAGCTCTGGGGAGCTGTTTTTT
>TRBV28|TRBJ1-4|.|.
CASSPGETFGKLFF
TGTGCCAGCAGTCCCGGAGAAACTTTCGGAAAACTGTTTTTT
>TRBV20-1|TRBJ2-7|.|TRBD2
CSARVTSGRWEQYF
TGCAGTGCCAGGGTGACTAGCGGGAGATGGGAGCAGTACTTC
>TRBV29-1|TRBJ2-5|few|.
CSVPSGSQETQYF
TGCAGCGTTCCTTCCGGCAGTCAAGAGACCCAGTACTTC
>TRBV28|TRBJ1-4|.|TRBD1
CASSFGTGYEKLFF
TGTGCCAGCAGTTTTGGGACAGGGTACGAAAAACTGTTTTTT
>TRBV2|TRBJ2-1|.|TRBD2
CASSEISGRASEQFF
TGTGCCAGCAGTGAAATTAGCGGGAGGGCCAGTGAGCAGTTCTTC
>TRBV7-9|TRBJ2-2|.|.
CASSLGQLARRTGELFF
TGTGCCAGCAGCTTAGGGCAGCTAGCTCGTCGGACCGGGGAGCTGTTTTTT
>TRBV7-2|TRBJ2-5|few|TRBD2
CASSSSPGGGQETQYF
TGTGCCAGCAGCTCCTCCCCCGGCGGGGGACAAGAGACCCAGTACTTC
>TRBV28|TRBJ2-7|.|.
CASLPRVGPTYEQYF
TGTGCCAGCCTTCCACGGGTGGGACCGACCTACGAGCAGTACTTC
>TRBV28|TRBJ2-2|few|TRBD1
CASSSGQDNTGELFF
TGTGCCAGCAGCTCCGGACAGGATAACACCGGGGAGCTGTTTTTT
>TRBV28|TRBJ1-2|.|.
CATQAGVNYGYTF
TGTGCCACCCAGGCGGGGGTTAACTATGGCTACACCTTC
>TRBV7-2|TRBJ1-6|many|.
CASSSYEWAGSSSPLHF
TGTGCCAGCAGCTCCTACGAGTGGGCAGGGAGTAGCTCACCCCTCCACTTT
>TRBV10-3|TRBJ2-1|few|.
CAISEHLPRGLWSTDNEQFF
TGTGCCATCAGTGAGCACCTTCCTCGAGGGCTTTGGTCCACCGACAATGAGCAGTTCTTC
>TRBV12-3/TRBV12-4|TRBJ2-6|.|.
CASGIGSRANVLTF
TGTGCCAGCGGGATCGGGTCTCGGGCCAACGTCCTGACTTTC
>TRBV6-1|TRBJ2-7|.|.
CASSDKGSGYEQYF
TGTGCCAGCAGTGATAAGGGGAGCGGCTACGAGCAGTACTTC
>TRBV6-5|TRBJ1-5|few|TRBD1
CASSLTGGIQPQHF
TGTGCCAGCAGTCTGACAGGGGGGATTCAGCCCCAGCATTTT
>TRBV7-3|TRBJ2-1|.|.
CASRPSGGGATLGEQFF
TGTGCCAGCAGGCCATCCGGAGGGGGGGCAACTTTGGGTGAGCAGTTCTTC
>TRBV6-1|TRBJ1-6|few|.
CASSVTPIQDSPLHF
TGTGCCAGCAGTGTTACCCCTATCCAGGATTCACCCCTCCACTTT
>TRBV30|TRBJ2-7|.|.
CAWSWGHYDYEQYF
TGTGCCTGGAGTTGGGGCCATTATGATTACGAGCAGTACTTC